The 5 T cell receptor beta chains below all came from one sample that was sequenced in a study of beta chain features in type 1 diabetes. Every isolated RNA sample was fully reverse transcribed, so sequencing captured expressed TCRB transcripts. Produced via immunoSEQ multiplex PCR; TCRdb's table is partial and in-frame only. The sample records approximately 150,000 clones, about a tenth being singletons. Material for sequencing was central memory CD4+ T cells from blood. The origin of the receptors is a woman in her forties in good health.

This clone was seen more than once but under ten times. The chain is built from TRBV5-6 and TRBJ2-2; 9 positions agree with TRBD1. CDR3 length: 16 residues. Losses at the gene ends were 4 bases for V and 3 bases for J; bases not matched to a gene: 7. The germline CDR1 and CDR2 sequences are SGHDT and YYEEEE. The CDR3 sequence: CASSTGTGWDTGELFF. CDR3 DNA sequence: TGTGCCAGCAGCACAGGGACAGGGTGGGACACCGGGGAGCTGTTTTTT.

The rearrangement uses TRBV4-2 and TRBJ2-6; D is possibly TRBD1 (6 bases). Trimming took 5 bases from V and 2 from J, leaving 19 bases between them. The CDR3 spans 18 residues. Germline CDR1 and CDR2: LGHNA and YNFKEQ. CDR3 loop: CASSLGLTGSAGANVLTF. For the CDR3, the DNA is TGTGCCAGCAGCTTGGGTCTTACAGGGTCTGCTGGGGCCAACGTCCTGACTTTC.

This clone was detected a few times. The junction differs from germline at one of its ends, possibly a read error. The V gene is TRBV19, the J gene TRBJ1-2; 7 bases match TRBD1. CDR3 length: 11 residues. Germline V gene lookup returns CDR1 LNHDA and CDR2 SQIVND (reference sequence). The CDR3 DNA reads as TGTGCCAGTCGTTCGGACAGGAGATCCCTCTTC. Translating gives CASRSDRRSLF.

This clone was detected a few times. The chain joins TRBV11-2 to TRBJ2-4; a weak D match, TRBD1 (5 bases). Germline V CDR1 and CDR2: SGHAT, FQNNGV. The CDR3 is 14 residues long. Deletions cut 3 bases from V and 4 bases from J, with 10 bases between. This CDR3 reads CASSFSGLKNIQYF. In DNA, the CDR3 is TGTGCCAGCAGCTTCTCAGGGCTAAAAAACATTCAGTACTTC.

Only a few counts were recorded for this clone. This rearrangement joins TRBV7-6 to TRBJ2-5; the match to TRBD2 covers 14 bases. Germline-derived CDR1 and CDR2 are SGHVS and FNYEAQ. With V trimmed by 5 bases and J by 4 bases, 9 bases remained unmatched. The CDR3 runs 17 residues. The CDR3 DNA reads as TGTGCCAGCAGCCGGTTGGGACTAGCGGGGGTAGGAGAGACCCAGTACTTC. Its protein is CASSRLGLAGVGETQYF.